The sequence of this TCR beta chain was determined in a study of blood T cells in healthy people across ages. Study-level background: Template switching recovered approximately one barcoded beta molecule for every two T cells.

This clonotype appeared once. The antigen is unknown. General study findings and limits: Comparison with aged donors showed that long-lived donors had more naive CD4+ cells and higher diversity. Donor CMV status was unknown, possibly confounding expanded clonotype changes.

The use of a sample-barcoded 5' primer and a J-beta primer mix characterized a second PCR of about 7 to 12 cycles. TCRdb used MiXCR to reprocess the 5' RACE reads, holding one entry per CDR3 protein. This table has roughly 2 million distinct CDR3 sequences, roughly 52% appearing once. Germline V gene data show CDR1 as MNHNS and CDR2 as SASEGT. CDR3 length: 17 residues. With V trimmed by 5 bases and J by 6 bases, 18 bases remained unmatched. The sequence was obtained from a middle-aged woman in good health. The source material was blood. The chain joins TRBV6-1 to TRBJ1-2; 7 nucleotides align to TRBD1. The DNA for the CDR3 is TGTGCCAGCAGTCGTACACTCCTTCTACAGGGGACCCATGGCTACACCTTC. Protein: CASSRTLLLQGTHGYTF.